The 8 T cell receptor beta chains in this list originate from one sample, sequenced in a study of T cell repertoires in cytomegalovirus infection. A single record per CDR3 protein comes from TCRdb applying MiXCR to the reads. The sample lists 100,000 to 150,000 distinct CDR3 sequences; 8.8% were seen once. Sequences were obtained from PBMCs. The receptors here all came from a human donor in good health (CMV status not recorded). Some clones in this sample may be carry-over from other donors' samples.

At least ten counts were recorded for this clonotype. V usage is TRBV28 and J usage is TRBJ1-3; D is undetermined. This CDR3 contains 15 residues. Trimming left V 3 bases short and J 2 bases short, with 11 bases between. The germline V gene encodes CDR1 MDHEN and CDR2 SYDVKM. Here the CDR3 DNA reads TGTGCCAGCAGTTTTCTAACCTTGACTGGAAACACCATATATTTT. It specifies CASSFLTLTGNTIYF.

The table lists this clonotype with many counts. The chain links TRBV14 to TRBJ2-5; D may match TRBD1 or TRBD2 (6 bases each). Germline values: CDR1 SGHDN, CDR2 FVKESK. The CDR3 covers 15 residues. Trimming left V 3 bases short and J 5 bases short, with 16 bases between. The CDR3 DNA reads as TGTGCCAGCAGCCAGTTGGGGGGCCCACGGGAGACCCAGTACTTC. It specifies CASSQLGGPRETQYF.

This chain connects TRBV28 to TRBJ1-4; tentatively, D is TRBD1 (5 bases). V was cut by 5 bases and J by 5 bases, with 15 bases left in between. This CDR3 has 15 amino acids. Looked up from germline, CDR1 is MDHEN and CDR2 is SYDVKM. The CDR3 sequence is CASSGNSKGNEKLFF. The DNA of the CDR3 is TGTGCCAGCAGTGGAAATAGTAAGGGGAATGAAAAACTGTTTTTT.

This clonotype was seen many times. The chain combines TRBV2 with TRBJ1-2; D gene uncertain. The CDR3 contains 12 residues. V shed 4 bases and J shed 2 bases, with 5 bases lying between them. Looked up from germline, CDR1 is SNHLY and CDR2 is FYNNEI. The CDR3 DNA follows: TGTGCCAGCAGTGTTAGGAACTATGGCTACACCTTC. Translated: CASSVRNYGYTF.

Worth noting for this clonotype: The germline gene is not matched at one end of the junction; a read error may be the cause. The chain has TRBV2 and TRBJ2-1; weak D call: TRBD1 (5 bases). CDR1 SNHLY and CDR2 FYNNEI come from the germline V gene. The CDR3 length is 14 residues. As DNA, the CDR3 is TGTGCTAGCAGGTCACAGGCTACAAGAAATGAGCAGTTCTTC. Residues: CASRSQATRNEQFF.

This clonotype was recorded many times. This sequence joins TRBV24-1 and TRBJ2-2; 8 nucleotides line up with TRBD1. V shed 4 bases and J 5 bases; nucleotides not matched to a gene: 8. CDR1 and CDR2 (germline): KGHDR, SFDVKD. The CDR3 totals 16 residues. Written as DNA, the CDR3 is TGTGCCACCAGTGAATCAGGACAGGGTCGGACCGGGGAGCTGTTTTTT. It specifies CATSESGQGRTGELFF.

The table lists this clonotype with many counts. The gene calls are TRBV5-5 and TRBJ1-2; D remains unclear. Trimming stripped 0 bases from V and 4 bases from J, with 7 bases between. The CDR3 has 13 amino acids. CDR1 is SGHKS, CDR2 YYEKEE, per germline (reference sequence). CDR3 in amino acids: CASSLDGVYGYTF. The DNA of the CDR3 is TGTGCCAGCAGCTTGGATGGGGTCTATGGCTACACCTTC.

The sample holds many counts of this clonotype. The gene calls are TRBV12-3 or TRBV12-4 and TRBJ2-1, with 12 nucleotides matching TRBD2. The V segment lost 5 bases and the J segment 7 bases; nucleotides outside the gene matches: 15. The CDR3 length is 18 residues. The CDR3 DNA reads TGTGCCAGCAGTACTAGGGTCCTAGCGGGGGGGCCGGATAATGAGCAGTTCTTC. Amino acids: CASSTRVLAGGPDNEQFF.